This T cell receptor (beta chain) comes out of a study of blood T cell repertoires in COVID-19. V lost 1 base to trimming and J lost 3 bases, with 7 bases between them. Germline CDR1 and CDR2: SGHNT and YYREEE (reference sequence). CDR3 length: 13 amino acids. Only one count was recorded for this clone. The method was immunoSEQ multiplex PCR; TCRdb's version includes in-frame clones alone and lacks a portion of them. Of more than 150,000 clones in the sample, over 75% were seen once. The origin of this receptor is a woman aged 80 or over with active or convalescent COVID-19. Sequencing used peripheral blood. The chain is built from TRBV5-4 and TRBJ2-5; no clear D gene. CDR3 residues: CASSLYSEETQYF. The CDR3 nucleotides are TGTGCCAGCAGCTTGTACAGTGAAGAGACCCAGTACTTC.